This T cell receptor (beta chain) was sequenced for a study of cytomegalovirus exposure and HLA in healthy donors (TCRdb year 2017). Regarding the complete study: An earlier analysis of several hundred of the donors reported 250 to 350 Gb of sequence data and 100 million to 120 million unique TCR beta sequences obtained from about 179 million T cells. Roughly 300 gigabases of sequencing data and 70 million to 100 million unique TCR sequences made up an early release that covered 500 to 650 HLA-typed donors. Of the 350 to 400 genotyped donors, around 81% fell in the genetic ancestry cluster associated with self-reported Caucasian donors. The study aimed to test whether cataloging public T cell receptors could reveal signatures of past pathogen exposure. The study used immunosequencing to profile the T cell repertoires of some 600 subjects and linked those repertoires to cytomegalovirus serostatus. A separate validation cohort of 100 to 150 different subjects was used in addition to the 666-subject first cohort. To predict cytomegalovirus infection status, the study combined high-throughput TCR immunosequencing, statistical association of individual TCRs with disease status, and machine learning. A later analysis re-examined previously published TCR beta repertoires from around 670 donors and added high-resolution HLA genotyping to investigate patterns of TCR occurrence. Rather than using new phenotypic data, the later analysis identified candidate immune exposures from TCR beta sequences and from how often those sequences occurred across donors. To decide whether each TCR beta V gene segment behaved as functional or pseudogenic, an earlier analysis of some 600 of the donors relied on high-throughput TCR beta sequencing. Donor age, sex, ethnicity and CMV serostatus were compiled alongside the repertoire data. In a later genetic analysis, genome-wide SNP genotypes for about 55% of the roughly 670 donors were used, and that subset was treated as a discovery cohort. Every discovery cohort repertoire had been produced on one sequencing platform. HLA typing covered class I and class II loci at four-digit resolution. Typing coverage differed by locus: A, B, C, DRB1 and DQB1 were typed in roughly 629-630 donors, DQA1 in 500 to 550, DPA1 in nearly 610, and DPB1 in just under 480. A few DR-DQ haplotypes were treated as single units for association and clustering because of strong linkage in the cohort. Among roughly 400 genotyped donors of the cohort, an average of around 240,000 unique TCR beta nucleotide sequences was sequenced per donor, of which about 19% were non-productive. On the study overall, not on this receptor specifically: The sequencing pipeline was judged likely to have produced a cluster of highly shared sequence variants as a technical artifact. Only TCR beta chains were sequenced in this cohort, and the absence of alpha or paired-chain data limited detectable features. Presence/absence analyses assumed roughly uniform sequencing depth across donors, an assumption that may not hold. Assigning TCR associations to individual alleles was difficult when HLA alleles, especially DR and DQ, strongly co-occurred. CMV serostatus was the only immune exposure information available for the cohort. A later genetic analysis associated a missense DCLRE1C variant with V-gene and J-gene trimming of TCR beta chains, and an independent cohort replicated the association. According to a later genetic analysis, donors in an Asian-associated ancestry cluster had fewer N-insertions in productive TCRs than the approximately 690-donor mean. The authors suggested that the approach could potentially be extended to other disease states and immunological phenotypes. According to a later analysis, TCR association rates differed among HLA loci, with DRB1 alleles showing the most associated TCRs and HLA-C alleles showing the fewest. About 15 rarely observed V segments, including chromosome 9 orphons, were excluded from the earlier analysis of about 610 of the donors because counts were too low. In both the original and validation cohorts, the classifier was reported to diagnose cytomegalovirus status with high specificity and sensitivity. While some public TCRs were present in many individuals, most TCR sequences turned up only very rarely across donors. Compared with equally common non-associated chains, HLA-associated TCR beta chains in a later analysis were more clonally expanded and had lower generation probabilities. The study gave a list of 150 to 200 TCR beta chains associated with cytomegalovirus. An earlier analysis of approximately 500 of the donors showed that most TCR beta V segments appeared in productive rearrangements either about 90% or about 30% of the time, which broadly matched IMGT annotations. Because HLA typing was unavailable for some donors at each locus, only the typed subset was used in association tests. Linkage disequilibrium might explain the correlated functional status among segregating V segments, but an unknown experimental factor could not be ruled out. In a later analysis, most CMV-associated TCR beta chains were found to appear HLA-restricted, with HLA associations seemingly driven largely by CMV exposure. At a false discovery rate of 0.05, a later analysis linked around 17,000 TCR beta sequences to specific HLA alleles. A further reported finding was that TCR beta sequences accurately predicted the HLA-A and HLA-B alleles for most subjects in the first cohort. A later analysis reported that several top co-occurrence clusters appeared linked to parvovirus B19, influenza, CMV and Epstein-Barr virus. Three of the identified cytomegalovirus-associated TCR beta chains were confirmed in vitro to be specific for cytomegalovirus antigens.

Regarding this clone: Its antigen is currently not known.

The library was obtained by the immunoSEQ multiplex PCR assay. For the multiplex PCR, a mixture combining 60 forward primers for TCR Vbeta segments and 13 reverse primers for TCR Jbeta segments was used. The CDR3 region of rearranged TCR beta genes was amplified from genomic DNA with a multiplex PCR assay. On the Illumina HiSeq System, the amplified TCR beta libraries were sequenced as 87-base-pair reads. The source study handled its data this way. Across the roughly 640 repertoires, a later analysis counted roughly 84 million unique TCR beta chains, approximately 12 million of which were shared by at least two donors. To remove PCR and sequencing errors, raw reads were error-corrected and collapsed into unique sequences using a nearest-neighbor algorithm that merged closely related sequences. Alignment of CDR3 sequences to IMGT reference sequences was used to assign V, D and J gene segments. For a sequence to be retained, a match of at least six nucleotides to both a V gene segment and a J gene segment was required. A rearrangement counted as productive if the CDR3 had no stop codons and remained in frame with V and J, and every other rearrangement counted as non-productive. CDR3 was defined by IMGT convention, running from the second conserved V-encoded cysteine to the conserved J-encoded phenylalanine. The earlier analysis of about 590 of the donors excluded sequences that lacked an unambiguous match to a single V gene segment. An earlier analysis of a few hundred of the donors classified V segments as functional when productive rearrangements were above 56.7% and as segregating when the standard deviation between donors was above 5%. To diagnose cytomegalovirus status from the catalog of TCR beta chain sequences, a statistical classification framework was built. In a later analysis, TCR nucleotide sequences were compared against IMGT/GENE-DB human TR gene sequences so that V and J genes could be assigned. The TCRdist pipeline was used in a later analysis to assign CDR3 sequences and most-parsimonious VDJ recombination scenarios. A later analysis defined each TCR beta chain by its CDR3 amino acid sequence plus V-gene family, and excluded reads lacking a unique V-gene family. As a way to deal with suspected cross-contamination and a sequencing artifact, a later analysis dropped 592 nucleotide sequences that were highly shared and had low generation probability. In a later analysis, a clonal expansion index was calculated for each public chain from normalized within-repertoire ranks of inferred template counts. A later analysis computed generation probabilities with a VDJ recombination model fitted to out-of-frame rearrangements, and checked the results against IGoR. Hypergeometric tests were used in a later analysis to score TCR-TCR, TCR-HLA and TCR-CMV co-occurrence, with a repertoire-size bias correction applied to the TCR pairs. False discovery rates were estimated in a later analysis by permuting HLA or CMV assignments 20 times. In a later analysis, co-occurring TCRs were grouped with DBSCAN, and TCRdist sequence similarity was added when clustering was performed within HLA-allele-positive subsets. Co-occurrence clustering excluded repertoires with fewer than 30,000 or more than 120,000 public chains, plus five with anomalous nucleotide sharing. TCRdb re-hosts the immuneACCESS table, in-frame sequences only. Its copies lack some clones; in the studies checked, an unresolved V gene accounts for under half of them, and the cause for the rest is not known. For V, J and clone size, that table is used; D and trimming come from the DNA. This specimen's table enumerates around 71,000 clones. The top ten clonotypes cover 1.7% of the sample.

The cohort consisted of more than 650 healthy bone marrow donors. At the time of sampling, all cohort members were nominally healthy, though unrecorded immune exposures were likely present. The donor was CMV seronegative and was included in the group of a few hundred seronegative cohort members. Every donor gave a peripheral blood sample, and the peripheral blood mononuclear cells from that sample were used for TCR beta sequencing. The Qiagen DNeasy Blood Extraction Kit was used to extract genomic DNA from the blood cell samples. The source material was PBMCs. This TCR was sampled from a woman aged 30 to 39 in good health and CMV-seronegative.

The DNA sequence is given as TGTGCCAGCAAACGGGCGGGAGGTAGTGGCTACACCTTC. The translation is CASKRAGGSGYTF. Recombination linked TRBV27 to TRBJ1-2, with no D gene named confidently. Deletion took 7 bases off V and 7 bases off J, with a span of 16 bases between the germline ends. CDR1 MNHEY and CDR2 SMNVEV were looked up in the germline V gene (reference sequence). The CDR3, from cysteine to phenylalanine, totals 13 residues. The kept DNA is CDR3 alone, 39 bases in frame from the first base.